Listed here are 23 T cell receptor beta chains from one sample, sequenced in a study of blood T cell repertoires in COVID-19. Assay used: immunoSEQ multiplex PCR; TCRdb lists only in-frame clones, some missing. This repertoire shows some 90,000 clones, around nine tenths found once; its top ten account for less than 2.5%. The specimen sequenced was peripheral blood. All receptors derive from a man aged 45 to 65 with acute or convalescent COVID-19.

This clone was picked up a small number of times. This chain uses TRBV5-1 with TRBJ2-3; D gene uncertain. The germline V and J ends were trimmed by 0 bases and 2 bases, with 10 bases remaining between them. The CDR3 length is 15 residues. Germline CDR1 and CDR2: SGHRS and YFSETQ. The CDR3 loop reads CASSLAERPTDTQYF. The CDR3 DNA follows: TGCGCCAGCAGCTTGGCCGAGAGGCCCACAGATACGCAGTATTTT.

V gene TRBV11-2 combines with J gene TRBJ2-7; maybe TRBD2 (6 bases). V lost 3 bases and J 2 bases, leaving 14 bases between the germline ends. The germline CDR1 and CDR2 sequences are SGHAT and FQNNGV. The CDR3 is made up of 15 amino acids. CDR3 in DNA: TGTGCCAGCAGCTTGACTAGTCAGGGTGCCTACGAGCAGTACTTC. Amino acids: CASSLTSQGAYEQYF.

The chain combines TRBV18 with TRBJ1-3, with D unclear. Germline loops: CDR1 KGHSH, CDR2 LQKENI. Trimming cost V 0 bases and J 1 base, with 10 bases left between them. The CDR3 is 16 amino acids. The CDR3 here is CASSPPELASGNTIYF. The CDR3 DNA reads TGTGCCAGCTCACCACCCGAGCTTGCGTCTGGAAACACCATATATTTT.

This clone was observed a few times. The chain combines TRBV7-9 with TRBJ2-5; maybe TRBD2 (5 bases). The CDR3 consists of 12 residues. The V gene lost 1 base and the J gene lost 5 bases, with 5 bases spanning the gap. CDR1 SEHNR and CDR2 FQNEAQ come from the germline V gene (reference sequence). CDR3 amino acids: CASSLVAETQYF. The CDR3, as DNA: TGTGCCAGCAGCTTAGTAGCGGAGACCCAGTACTTC. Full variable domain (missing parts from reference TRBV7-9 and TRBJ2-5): DTGVSQNPRHKITKRGQNVTFRCDPISEHNRLYWYRQTLGQGPEFLTYFQNEAQLEKSRLLSDRFSAERPKGSFSTLEIQRTEQGDSAMYLCASSLVAETQYFGPGTRLLVL.

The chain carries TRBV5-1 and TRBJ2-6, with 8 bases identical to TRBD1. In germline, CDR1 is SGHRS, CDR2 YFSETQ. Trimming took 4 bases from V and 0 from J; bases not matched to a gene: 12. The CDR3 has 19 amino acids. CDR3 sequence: CASSPFGTGVSSGANVLTF. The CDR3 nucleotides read TGCGCCAGCAGCCCCTTCGGGACAGGTGTCTCCTCTGGGGCCAACGTCCTGACTTTC.

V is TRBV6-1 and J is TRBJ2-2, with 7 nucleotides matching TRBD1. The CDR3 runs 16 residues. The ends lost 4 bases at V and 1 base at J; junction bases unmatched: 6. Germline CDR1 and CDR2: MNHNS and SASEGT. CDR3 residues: CASSGEGGLNTGELFF. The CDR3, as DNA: TGTGCCAGCAGTGGAGAAGGGGGCTTGAACACCGGGGAGCTGTTTTTT.

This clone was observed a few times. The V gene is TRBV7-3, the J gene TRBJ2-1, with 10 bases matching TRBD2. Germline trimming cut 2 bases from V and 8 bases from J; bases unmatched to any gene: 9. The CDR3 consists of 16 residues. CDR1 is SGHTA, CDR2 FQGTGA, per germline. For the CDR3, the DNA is TGTGCCAGCAGCTTATCACTAGCGGGGCCTAGGGATGAGCAGTTCTTC. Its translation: CASSLSLAGPRDEQFF.

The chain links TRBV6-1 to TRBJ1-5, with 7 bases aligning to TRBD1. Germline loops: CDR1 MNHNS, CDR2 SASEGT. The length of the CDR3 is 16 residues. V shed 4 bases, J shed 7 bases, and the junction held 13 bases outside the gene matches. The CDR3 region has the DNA TGTGCCAGCAGTGCTCCTCGACAGGGATTATGGCAGCCCCAGCATTTT. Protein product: CASSAPRQGLWQPQHF.

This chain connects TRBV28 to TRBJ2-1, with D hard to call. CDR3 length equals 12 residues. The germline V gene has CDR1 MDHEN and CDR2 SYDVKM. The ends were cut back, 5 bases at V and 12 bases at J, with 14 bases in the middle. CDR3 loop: CASSTVGGRQFF. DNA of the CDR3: TGTGCCAGCAGTACGGTAGGCGGAAGGCAGTTCTTC.

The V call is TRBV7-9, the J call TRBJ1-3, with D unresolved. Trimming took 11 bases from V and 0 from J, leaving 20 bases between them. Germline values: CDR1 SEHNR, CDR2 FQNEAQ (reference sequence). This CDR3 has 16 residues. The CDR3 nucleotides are TGTGCCCTTCACACCTTACCCACTAGCTCTGGAAACACCATATATTTT. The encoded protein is CALHTLPTSSGNTIYF.

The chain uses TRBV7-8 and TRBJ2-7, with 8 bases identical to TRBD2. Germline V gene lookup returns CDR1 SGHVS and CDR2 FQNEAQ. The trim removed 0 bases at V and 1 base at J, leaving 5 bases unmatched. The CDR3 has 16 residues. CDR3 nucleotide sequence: TGTGCCAGCAGCTTAGCGCGGGGACTAGAATCCTACGAGCAGTACTTC. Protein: CASSLARGLESYEQYF.

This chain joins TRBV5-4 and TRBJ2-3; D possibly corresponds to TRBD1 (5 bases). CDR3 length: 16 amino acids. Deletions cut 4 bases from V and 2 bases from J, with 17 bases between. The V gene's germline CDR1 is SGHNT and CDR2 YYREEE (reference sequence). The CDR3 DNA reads TGTGCCAGCAGCCAAGACAGCTACGGGTTCACAGATACGCAGTATTTT. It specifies CASSQDSYGFTDTQYF.

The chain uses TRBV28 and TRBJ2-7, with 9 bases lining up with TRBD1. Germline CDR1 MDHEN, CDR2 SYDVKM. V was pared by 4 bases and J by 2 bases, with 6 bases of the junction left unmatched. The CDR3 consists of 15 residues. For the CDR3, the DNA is TGTGCCAGCAGTTGGACAGGGGTCGTGACCTACGAGCAGTACTTC. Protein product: CASSWTGVVTYEQYF.

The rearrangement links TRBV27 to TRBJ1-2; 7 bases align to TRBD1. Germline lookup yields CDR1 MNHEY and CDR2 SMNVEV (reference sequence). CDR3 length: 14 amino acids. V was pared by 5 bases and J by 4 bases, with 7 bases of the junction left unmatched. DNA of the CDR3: TGTGCCAGCAGTGCGGACAGGTTATTCTATGGCTACACCTTC. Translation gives CASSADRLFYGYTF.

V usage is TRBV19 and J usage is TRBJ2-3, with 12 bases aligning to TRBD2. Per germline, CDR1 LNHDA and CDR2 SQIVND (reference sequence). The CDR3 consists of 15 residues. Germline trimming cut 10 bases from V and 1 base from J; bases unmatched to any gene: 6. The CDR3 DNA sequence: TGTGCCACCAAATGGACTAGCGGGGGCACAGATACGCAGTATTTT. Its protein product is CATKWTSGGTDTQYF.

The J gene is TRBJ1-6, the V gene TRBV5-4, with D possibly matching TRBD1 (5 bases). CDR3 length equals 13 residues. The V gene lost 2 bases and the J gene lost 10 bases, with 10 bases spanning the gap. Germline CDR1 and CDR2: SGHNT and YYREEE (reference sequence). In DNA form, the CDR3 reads TGTGCCAGCAGCTTCAACAGGTTATCACCCCTCCACTTT. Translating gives CASSFNRLSPLHF.

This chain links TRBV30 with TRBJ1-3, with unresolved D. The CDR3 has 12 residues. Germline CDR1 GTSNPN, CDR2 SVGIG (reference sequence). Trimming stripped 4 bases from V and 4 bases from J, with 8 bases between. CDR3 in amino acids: CAWTSGGNTIYF. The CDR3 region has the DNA TGTGCCTGGACTTCGGGGGGAAACACCATATATTTT. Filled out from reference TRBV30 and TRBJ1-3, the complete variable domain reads SQTIHQWPATLVQPVGSPLSLECTVEGTSNPNLYWYRQAAGRGLQLLFYSVGIGQISSEVPQNLSASRPQDRQFILSSKKLLLSDSGFYLCAWTSGGNTIYFGEGSWLTVV.

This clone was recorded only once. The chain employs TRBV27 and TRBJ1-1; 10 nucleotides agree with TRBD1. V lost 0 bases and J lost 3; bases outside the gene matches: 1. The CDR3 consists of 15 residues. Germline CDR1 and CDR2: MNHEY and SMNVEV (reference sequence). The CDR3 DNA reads TGTGCCAGCAGTTTATCGACAGGGGGCCACACTGAAGCTTTCTTT. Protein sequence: CASSLSTGGHTEAFF.

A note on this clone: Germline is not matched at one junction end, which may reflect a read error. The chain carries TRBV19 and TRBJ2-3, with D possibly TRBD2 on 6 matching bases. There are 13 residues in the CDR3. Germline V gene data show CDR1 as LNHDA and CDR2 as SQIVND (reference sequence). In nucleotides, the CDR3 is TGTGCCAGTAGTATCCGGACTACAGGTACGCAGTATTTT. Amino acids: CASSIRTTGTQYF.

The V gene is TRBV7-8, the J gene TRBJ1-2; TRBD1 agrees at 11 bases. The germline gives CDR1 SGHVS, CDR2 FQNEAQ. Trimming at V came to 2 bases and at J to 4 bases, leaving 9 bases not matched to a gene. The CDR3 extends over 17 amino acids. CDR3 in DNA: TGTGCCAGCAGCTTATCTTCCAGGACAGGGGGCCTCTATGGCTACACCTTC. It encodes CASSLSSRTGGLYGYTF.

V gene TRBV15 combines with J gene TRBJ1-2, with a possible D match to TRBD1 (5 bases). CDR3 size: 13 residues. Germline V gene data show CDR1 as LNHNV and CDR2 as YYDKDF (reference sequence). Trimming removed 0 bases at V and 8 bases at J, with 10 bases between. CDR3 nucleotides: TGTGCCACCAGCAGAGATCGGGGGATGGGCTACACCTTC. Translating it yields CATSRDRGMGYTF. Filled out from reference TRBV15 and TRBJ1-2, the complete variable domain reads DAMVIQNPRYQVTQFGKPVTLSCSQTLNHNVMYWYQQKSSQAPKLLFHYYDKDFNNEADTPDNFQSRRPNTSFCFLDIRSPGLGDTAMYLCATSRDRGMGYTFGSGTRLTVV.

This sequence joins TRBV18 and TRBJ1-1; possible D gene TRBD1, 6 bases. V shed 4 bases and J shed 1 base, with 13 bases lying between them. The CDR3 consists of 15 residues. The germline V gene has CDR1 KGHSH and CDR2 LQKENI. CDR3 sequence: CASSRGLDTNTEAFF. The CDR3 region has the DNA TGTGCCAGCTCACGGGGGCTGGATACGAACACTGAAGCTTTCTTT.

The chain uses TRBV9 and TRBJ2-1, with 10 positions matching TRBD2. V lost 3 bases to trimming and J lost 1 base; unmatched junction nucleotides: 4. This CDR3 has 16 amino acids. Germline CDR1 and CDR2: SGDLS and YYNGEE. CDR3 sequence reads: CASSAHSGRSYNEQFF. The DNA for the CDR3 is TGTGCCAGCAGCGCTCATAGCGGGAGGTCCTACAATGAGCAGTTCTTC. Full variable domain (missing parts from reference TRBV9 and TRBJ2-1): DSGVTQTPKHLITATGQRVTLRCSPRSGDLSVYWYQQSLDQGLQFLIQYYNGEERAKGNILERFSAQQFPDLHSELNLSSLELGDSALYFCASSAHSGRSYNEQFFGPGTRLTVL.